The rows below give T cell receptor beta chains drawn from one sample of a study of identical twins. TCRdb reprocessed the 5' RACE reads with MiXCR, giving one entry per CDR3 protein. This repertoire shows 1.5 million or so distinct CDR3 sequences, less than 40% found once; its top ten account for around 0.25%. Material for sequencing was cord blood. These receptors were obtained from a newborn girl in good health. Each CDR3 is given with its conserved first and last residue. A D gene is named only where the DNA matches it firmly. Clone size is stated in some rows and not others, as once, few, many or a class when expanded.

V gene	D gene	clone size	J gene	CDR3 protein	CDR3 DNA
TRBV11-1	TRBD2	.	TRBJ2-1	CASSQRPGTSGRASYNEQFF	TGTGCCAGCAGCCAACGTCCCGGGACTAGCGGGAGGGCGTCCTACAATGAGCAGTTCTTC
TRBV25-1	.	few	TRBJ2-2	CASSDPDTNTGELFF	TGTGCCAGCAGTGACCCGGACACGAACACCGGGGAGCTGTTTTTT
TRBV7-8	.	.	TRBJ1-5	CASRNSRSGNQPQHF	TGTGCCAGCAGAAACTCCCGATCCGGCAATCAGCCCCAGCATTTT
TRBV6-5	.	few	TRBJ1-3	CASSYNRGNTIYF	TGTGCCAGCAGTTACAACAGGGGAAACACCATATATTTT
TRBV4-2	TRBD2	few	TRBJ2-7	CASSQGGLAGHYEQYF	TGTGCCAGCAGCCAAGGGGGACTAGCGGGCCACTACGAGCAGTACTTC
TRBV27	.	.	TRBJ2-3	CASSRSSPDTRYF	TGTGCCAGCAGTCGGTCTAGCCCAGATACGCGGTATTTT
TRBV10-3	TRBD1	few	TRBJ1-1	CAIARGNGEAFF	TGTGCCATCGCCAGGGGGAACGGTGAAGCTTTCTTT
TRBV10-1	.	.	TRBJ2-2	CASSSLPARFTGELFF	TGCGCCAGCAGCTCACTACCGGCTCGATTCACCGGGGAGCTGTTTTTT
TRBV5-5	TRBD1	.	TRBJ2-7	CASSPGQGIPYEQYF	TGTGCCAGCAGCCCTGGACAGGGGATTCCCTACGAGCAGTACTTC
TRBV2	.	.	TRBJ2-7	CASRETSASSYNEQYF	TGTGCCAGCAGAGAGACTAGTGCGTCCTCCTACAATGAGCAGTACTTC
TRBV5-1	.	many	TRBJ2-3	CASSLLEDTQYF	TGCGCCAGCAGCTTGCTTGAAGATACGCAGTATTTT
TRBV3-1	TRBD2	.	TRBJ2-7	CASSHSGVYSYEQYF	TGTGCCAGCAGCCACAGCGGGGTATACTCCTACGAGCAGTACTTC
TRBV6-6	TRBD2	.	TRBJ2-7	CASSGVFSGTLHEQYF	TGTGCCAGCAGTGGGGTTTTTAGCGGGACTTTGCATGAGCAGTACTTC
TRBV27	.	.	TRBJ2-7	CASSLGRLKAQYF	TGTGCCAGCAGTTTGGGACGGCTTAAGGCCCAGTACTTC
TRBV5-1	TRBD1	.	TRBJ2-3	CASSLDFGTVDTQYF	TGCGCCAGCAGCTTGGACTTCGGGACAGTGGATACGCAGTATTTT
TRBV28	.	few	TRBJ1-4	CASSGGFNEKLFF	TGTGCCAGCAGTGGAGGGTTTAATGAAAAACTGTTTTTT
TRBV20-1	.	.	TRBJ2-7	CSASLGTFSSYEQYF	TGCAGTGCTAGTCTTGGGACCTTCAGCTCCTACGAGCAGTACTTC
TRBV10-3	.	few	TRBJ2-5	CAISDTGRETQYF	TGTGCCATCAGTGATACGGGCAGGGAGACCCAGTACTTC
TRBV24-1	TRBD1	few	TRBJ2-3	CATSEPGTGKTDTQYF	TGTGCCACCAGTGAACCTGGGACAGGGAAGACAGATACGCAGTATTTT
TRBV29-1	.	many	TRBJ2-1	CSVDRSGYEQFF	TGCAGCGTTGATAGATCGGGCTATGAGCAGTTCTTC